The 27 T cell receptor beta chains listed next were all sequenced from one sample in a study of Graves' ophthalmopathy and Graves' hyperthyroidism. Amplified TCR beta CDR3 regions were obtained using RNA transcripts as template. The workflow started with a first-round RT-PCR run with HTBI primers and then moved on to a second-round multiplex PCR. TCRdb reprocessed the multiplex PCR reads via MiXCR and lists one record per CDR3 protein. Here the sample spans approximately 700,000 distinct CDR3 sequences, 40% being singletons. The material sequenced was peripheral blood. These receptor sequences come from an adult man with Graves' ophthalmopathy.

V and J are TRBV28 and TRBJ1-2; D is ambiguous. CDR1 is MDHEN and CDR2 is SYDVKM in the germline V gene. CDR3 length: 12 residues. Trimming left V 5 bases short and J 14 bases short, with 18 bases between. The CDR3 loop reads CASSPDGPRPTF. In nucleotides, the CDR3 is TGTGCCAGCAGTCCCGACGGACCCCGCCCGACCTTC.

This clonotype was recorded a few times. The chain uses TRBV28 and TRBJ2-5; 11 nucleotides align to TRBD1. The CDR3 contains 16 residues. CDR1 and CDR2 from the germline V gene are MDHEN and SYDVKM. V gave up 0 bases and J gave up 6 bases; unmatched junction bases: 6. CDR3: CASSLWGDRGSKTQYF. CDR3 DNA sequence: TGTGCCAGCAGTTTATGGGGGGACAGGGGGTCCAAGACCCAGTACTTC.

CDR3 DNA: TGTGCCAGCAGCGTACATCCGACGAGTAACTATGGCTACACCTTC. This codes for CASSVHPTSNYGYTF. This chain connects TRBV9 to TRBJ1-2, with D hard to call. Trimming pared 1 base from V and 1 base from J, leaving 11 bases between. There are 15 residues in the CDR3. Germline V lookup: CDR1 SGDLS, CDR2 YYNGEE.

V and J are TRBV7-9 and TRBJ1-2; tentative D call: TRBD1 (6 bases). CDR3 length: 16 amino acids. With 1 base removed from V and 4 bases from J, the gap between germline ends came to 16 bases. Per germline, CDR1 SEHNR and CDR2 FQNEAQ (reference sequence). CDR3 residues: CASSLVRGARSYGYTF. For the CDR3, the DNA is TGTGCCAGCAGCTTAGTTCGGGGGGCGCGTAGCTATGGCTACACCTTC.

This clonotype was counted many times. This chain links TRBV10-3 with TRBJ1-5, with a possible D match to TRBD1 (5 bases). Germline CDR1 and CDR2: ENHRY and SYGVKD. The CDR3 extends over 13 amino acids. V was trimmed by 4 bases and J by 12 bases, leaving 16 bases between them. The CDR3 is CAISGPGTSVQHF. The CDR3 DNA is TGTGCCATCAGTGGACCCGGGACGTCAGTCCAGCATTTT.

This clonotype was seen many times. As DNA, the CDR3 is TGTGCCAGCAGTGCAGACAGTGGCCGTCAGCCCCAGCATTTT. It encodes CASSADSGRQPQHF. The chain joins TRBV6-1 to TRBJ1-5; a possible D gene is TRBD1 (5 bases). Germline V gene sequence: CDR1 MNHNS, CDR2 SASEGT. V was clipped by 4 bases and J by 6 bases, with 13 bases between them. CDR3 length: 14 residues.

This clonotype was seen ten or more times. As DNA, the CDR3 is TGCAGCGTTCGGACAGCCCTACGAGAGCAGTACTTC. Its translation is CSVRTALREQYF. The chain has TRBV29-1 and TRBJ2-7, with D maybe TRBD1 (6 bases). Germline-derived CDR1 and CDR2 are SQVTM and ANQGSEA. The CDR3 length is 12 residues. V lost 5 bases to trimming and J lost 7 bases, with 15 bases between them.

The chain recombines TRBV29-1 with TRBJ2-7; D unresolved. The germline V gene encodes CDR1 SQVTM and CDR2 ANQGSEA. There are 12 residues in the CDR3. V gave up 2 bases and J gave up 4 bases, with 9 bases separating them. CDR3 in DNA: TGCAGCGTTGAACAAAATCCATACGAGCAGTACTTC. Translation: CSVEQNPYEQYF.

Notes on this clonotype: Relative to the germline gene, one junction end is altered; a read error may explain this. The chain is built from TRBV6-2 or TRBV6-3 and TRBJ2-7; 7 positions match TRBD1. The CDR3 runs to 16 residues. Germline CDR1 MNHEY, CDR2 SVGEGT. Here the CDR3 reads CTSRPRGQYTTYEQYF. CDR3 nucleotide sequence: TGTACCAGCAGGCCTCGGGGACAGTACACAACCTACGAGCAGTACTTC.

The chain recombines TRBV12-3 or TRBV12-4 with TRBJ2-7; D may be TRBD1 (6 bases). The CDR3 is made up of 14 amino acids. Trimming removed 4 bases from V and 4 bases from J, with 14 bases in between. In DNA, the CDR3 is TGTGCCAGCAGTTATGGGACACTGACTTACGAGCAGTACTTC. Translation: CASSYGTLTYEQYF.

This clonotype was seen more than once but under ten times. V gene TRBV4-3 combines with J gene TRBJ2-7; 9 nucleotides agree with TRBD2. Germline trimming cut 5 bases from V and 7 bases from J; bases unmatched to any gene: 15. This CDR3 contains 16 residues. The germline V gene has CDR1 LGHNA and CDR2 YSLEER. CDR3 coding DNA: TGCGCCAGCAGCTATACGAGCGGGAGGTCCCCTGATGAGCAGTACTTC. Translating it yields CASSYTSGRSPDEQYF.

Concerning this clonotype itself: Compared with germline, one end of the junction differs, possibly owing to a read error. The rearrangement joins TRBV11-2 to TRBJ2-7, with D hard to call. This CDR3 has 16 residues. Germline CDR1 is SGHAT and CDR2 is FQNNGV. The CDR3 nucleotides are TGCGCCAGCAGCCAAACCGTACAGTTTGATGCCTACGAGCAGTACTTC. Amino acid sequence: CASSQTVQFDAYEQYF.

This clonotype was counted at least ten times. The gene calls are TRBV29-1 and TRBJ2-6, with D uncertain. V lost 4 bases, J lost 2 bases, and 9 bases lay in between. Germline lookup yields CDR1 SQVTM and CDR2 ANQGSEA. The CDR3 extends over 14 amino acids. The CDR3 nucleotides are TGCAGCGTTGCTGAAGGGCCTGGGGCCAACGTCCTGACTTTC. Its translation: CSVAEGPGANVLTF.

This clonotype appeared many times. The V and J genes are TRBV9 and TRBJ2-6; D gene ambiguous. The CDR3 totals 15 residues. In germline, CDR1 is SGDLS, CDR2 YYNGEE. Trimming pared 0 bases from V and 0 bases from J, leaving 4 bases between. The CDR3 loop reads CASSVGHSGANVLTF. The CDR3 nucleotides read TGTGCCAGCAGCGTAGGTCACTCTGGGGCCAACGTCCTGACTTTC.

This clonotype was found many times. The V call is TRBV7-8, the J call TRBJ1-5, with D unclear. Germline V gene data show CDR1 as SGHVS and CDR2 as FQNEAQ. This CDR3 has 14 amino acids. V lost 5 bases, J lost 0 bases, and 8 bases lay in between. This CDR3 is CASSPNPSNQPQHF. Written as DNA, the CDR3 is TGTGCCAGCAGCCCAAACCCTAGCAATCAGCCCCAGCATTTT.

This chain connects TRBV6-6 to TRBJ1-3, with 7 bases that match TRBD1. The trim removed 0 bases at V and 2 bases at J, leaving 1 base unmatched. Germline assignment: CDR1 MNHNY and CDR2 SVGAGI (reference sequence). The CDR3 contains 15 residues. This chain's CDR3 is CASSYSQGAGNTIYF. CDR3 coding DNA: TGTGCCAGCAGTTACTCGCAGGGGGCTGGAAACACCATATATTTT.

This clonotype was seen at least ten times. This chain connects TRBV9 to TRBJ1-1; no clear D. Trimming cost V 3 bases and J 2 bases, with 11 bases left between them. CDR3 length: 14 residues. Germline CDR1 and CDR2: SGDLS and YYNGEE. CDR3 DNA sequence: TGTGCCAGCAGCGCCGTATACGGAAACACTGAAGCTTTCTTT. It is translated as CASSAVYGNTEAFF.

The rearrangement joins TRBV6-1 to TRBJ1-6; possibly TRBD1 for D (5 bases). This CDR3 is 12 amino acids long. Germline V gene data show CDR1 as MNHNS and CDR2 as SASEGT. V lost 7 bases, J lost 5 bases, and 6 bases lay in between. CDR3 protein: CASNRNNSPLHF. The CDR3 DNA follows: TGTGCCAGCAACAGGAATAATTCACCCCTCCACTTT.

The chain uses TRBV14 and TRBJ2-5; TRBD2 matches 9 bases. Per the germline V gene, CDR1 is SGHDN and CDR2 is FVKESK. The CDR3 spans 17 residues. V trimming: 5 bases; J trimming: 6 bases; junction bases outside the gene matches: 16. DNA for the CDR3: TGTGCCAGCAGCTTGCAACCAACTAGCGGGCTAATGCAGACCCAGTACTTC. Translated, it gives CASSLQPTSGLMQTQYF.

This clonotype was counted a few times. The chain combines TRBV9 with TRBJ2-2, with 7 positions matching TRBD1. V lost 0 bases and J lost 5; bases outside the gene matches: 1. Germline V gives CDR1 SGDLS, CDR2 YYNGEE. This CDR3 contains 14 residues. The CDR3 DNA is TGTGCCAGCAGCGTAGTACAGGGGACCGGGGAGCTGTTTTTT. Amino acids: CASSVVQGTGELFF.

Turning to this clonotype: The junction departs from the called germline gene at one end, perhaps through a read error. The chain links TRBV7-8 to TRBJ2-5, with TRBD1 identical over 7 bases. Germline-derived CDR1 and CDR2 are SGHVS and FQNEAQ. The CDR3 extends over 16 amino acids. The CDR3 here is CASSLAMDRWGKTQYF. The CDR3 DNA reads as TGTGCCAGTAGCTTAGCGATGGACAGGTGGGGAAAGACCCAGTACTTC.

Comments on this clonotype: No conserved phenylalanine or tryptophan is present at the end of the CDR3, so a read error is the likely explanation. V and J are TRBV10-3 and TRBJ2-6, with D possibly being TRBD1 (5 bases). The V and J ends lost 10 bases and 10 bases respectively, with 17 bases between them. The germline gives CDR1 ENHRY, CDR2 SYGVKD. The CDR3 has 13 amino acids. For the CDR3, the DNA is TGTGCCAGCAGCACCGGACACACGAACGTCCTGACTATC. Encoded protein: CASSTGHTNVLTI.

This rearrangement joins TRBV7-9 to TRBJ2-7; weak D call: TRBD2 (7 bases). Trimming stripped 5 bases from V and 4 bases from J, with 18 bases between. There are 15 residues in the CDR3. Germline CDR1 and CDR2: SEHNR and FQNEAQ (reference sequence). Written as DNA, the CDR3 is TGTGCCAGCAGCGAAGGGGGGGCGCTGGGTTACGAGCAGTACTTC. Its protein is CASSEGGALGYEQYF.

To note about this clonotype: Its ends do not fully match the called genes, so a read error is possible. The gene calls are TRBV7-2 and TRBJ2-5; no clear D gene. CDR3 size: 14 residues. Germline loops: CDR1 SGHTA, CDR2 FQGNSA. CDR3 loop: CASSIAGRQENQYF. The CDR3 nucleotides are TGTGCCAGTAGTATAGCCGGTAGGCAAGAGAACCAGTACTTC. Full variable domain (missing parts from reference TRBV7-2 and TRBJ2-5): GAGVSQSPSNKVTEKGKDVELRCDPISGHTALYWYRQSLGQGLEFLIYFQGNSAPDKSGLPSDRFSAERTGGSVSTLTIQRTQQEDSAVYLCASSIAGRQENQYFGPGTRLLVL.

This clonotype was seen many times. This chain uses TRBV7-3 with TRBJ1-1; tentatively, D is TRBD1 (5 bases). The V gene's germline CDR1 is SGHTA and CDR2 FQGTGA. The V end lost 3 bases, the J end lost 12 bases, and 14 bases lay between the germline ends. This CDR3 contains 12 residues. CDR3 sequence reads: CASSLGGGTTFF. CDR3 bases: TGTGCCAGCAGCTTGGGAGGCGGGACTACTTTCTTT.

This rearrangement joins TRBV7-3 to TRBJ2-2; 8 bases are shared with TRBD1. This CDR3 spans 17 amino acids. CDR1 is SGHTA, CDR2 FQGTGA, per germline. Germline trimming cut 5 bases from V and 6 bases from J; bases unmatched to any gene: 14. In nucleotides, the CDR3 is TGTGCCAGCAGCCTCCTCCAGGGGGCAGGGGTATCCGGGGAGCTGTTTTTT. This codes for CASSLLQGAGVSGELFF.

The genes are TRBV7-9 and TRBJ1-1, with D possibly TRBD1 on 5 matching bases. V was pared by 11 bases and J by 3 bases, with 19 bases between. Germline-derived CDR1 and CDR2 are SEHNR and FQNEAQ (reference sequence). The CDR3 consists of 14 residues. CDR3 in DNA: TGTGCCTGGAGTGGGGGGGGAGGGTACACTGAAGCTTTCTTT. Protein: CAWSGGGGYTEAFF.